Included here is one T cell receptor (beta chain) sequence, with context. As yet, its antigen is unknown. The CDR3 runs to 15 residues. Germline V gives CDR1 KGHSH, CDR2 LQKENI. Trimming took off 2 bases at V and 0 bases at J, with 11 bases between the two ends. The sample originates from a study of CD8 T cells in Susac syndrome. Random hexamers served to reverse transcribe about 0.45 to 1 ug RNA. Amplification of the TCR beta CDR3 was carried out by immunoSEQ multiplex PCR, which spanned a total of 54 Vbeta and 13 Jbeta segments. One entry per CDR3 protein results from TCRdb running MiXCR on the immunoSEQ multiplex PCR reads. The top ten hold around 0.082% of the sample, which has 190,000 or so distinct CDR3 sequences, more than 85% seen once. Sequencing of TCR beta, carried out with a high-throughput approach, was applied to CD8+ and CD4+ T cells from the blood. Purification of the CD8+ and CD4+ T cells relied on negative isolation, and TEMRA cells underwent FACS enrichment.

General study findings and limits: By the study's own acknowledgment, its TCR sequencing and HLA analysis included relatively few individuals.

V gene TRBV18 combines with J gene TRBJ2-7, with a possible D match to TRBD2 (6 bases). The sequencing input was CD4+ T cells from PBMCs. This receptor was identified in a human donor with multiple sclerosis. The CDR3 spells CASSPRAGSSYEQYV. The DNA of the CDR3 is TGTGCCAGCTCACCAAGGGCGGGGAGCTCCTACGAGCAGTACGTC.